Below, 32 T cell receptor beta chains from the same sample are listed, as sequenced in a study of T cell responses to AZD1222 COVID-19 vaccine. Assay: immunoSEQ multiplex PCR; the TCRdb copy retains only in-frame clones and omits some. The sample holds roughly 140,000 clones, almost 90% seen once. The starting material was peripheral blood, obtained 28 days after the second AZD1222 dose. The receptors derive from an adult who received the AZD1222 COVID-19 vaccine.

The chain recombines TRBV21-1 with TRBJ2-7; the table calls TRBD1, which could not be checked here. TRBV21-1 is a known pseudogene. This CDR3 is 16 amino acids long. CDR3: CASSLSYGHPSNEQYF. The CDR3 DNA is TGTGCCAGCAGCTTAAGTTACGGACATCCCTCGAACGAGCAGTACTTC.

The V and J genes are TRBV28 and TRBJ1-6; 9 bases line up with TRBD1. V gave up 4 bases and J gave up 9 bases; unmatched junction bases: 7. This CDR3 is 15 amino acids long. Germline CDR1 and CDR2: MDHEN and SYDVKM. DNA for the CDR3: TGTGCCAGCAGTTCCGGGGACAGGGAGGCTTCACCCCTCCACTTT. Its protein is CASSSGDREASPLHF. The entire variable domain, with the rest obtained from reference TRBV28 and TRBJ1-6, is as follows: DVKVTQSSRYLVKRTGEKVFLECVQDMDHENMFWYRQDPGLGLRLIYFSYDVKMKEKGDIPEGYSVSREKKERFSLILESASTNQTSMYLCASSSGDREASPLHFGNGTRLTVT.

The chain carries TRBV6-1 and TRBJ1-1; D unclear. Germline lookup yields CDR1 MNHNS and CDR2 SASEGT. The CDR3 consists of 14 residues. With 3 bases removed from V and 4 bases from J, the gap between germline ends came to 12 bases. CDR3 sequence reads: CASSDLRGRTEAFF. CDR3 DNA sequence: TGTGCCAGCAGTGATCTCCGGGGTCGCACTGAAGCTTTCTTT.

CDR3 nucleotides: TGTGCCTGGAGTGGACAGGGGGCGGGTGGAAACACCATATATTTT. Translation gives CAWSGQGAGGNTIYF. The rearrangement joins TRBV30 to TRBJ1-3, with 10 bases aligning to TRBD1. This CDR3 region has 15 residues. CDR1 is GTSNPN, CDR2 SVGIG, per germline (reference sequence). The V segment lost 1 base and the J segment 3 bases; nucleotides outside the gene matches: 3.

This clone appeared a few times. The chain combines TRBV5-1 with TRBJ1-2; unclear D gene. The ends were cut back, 4 bases at V and 4 bases at J, with 17 bases in the middle. The germline V gene encodes CDR1 SGHRS and CDR2 YFSETQ. The CDR3 covers 15 residues. CDR3 nucleotide sequence: TGCGCCAGCAGCCCGTCAGGTGGATCAGGCTATGGCTACACCTTC. Translating it yields CASSPSGGSGYGYTF.

CDR3 bases: TGTGCCAGTCCGCCGGGACAGGGGGCTCGTTGGGCATTAAATCAGCCCCAGCATTTT. Translating it yields CASPPGQGARWALNQPQHF. The gene calls are TRBV28 and TRBJ1-5; 12 bases map to TRBD1. Germline loops: CDR1 MDHEN, CDR2 SYDVKM. There are 19 residues in the CDR3. With V trimmed by 9 bases and J by 4 bases, 19 bases remained unmatched.

The chain is built from TRBV5-4 and TRBJ1-2, with D uncertain. Germline assignment: CDR1 SGHNT and CDR2 YYREEE (reference sequence). Trimming took 6 bases from V and 2 from J, leaving 17 bases between them. CDR3 length equals 15 residues. The CDR3 region has the DNA TGTGCCAGCAACCCTGGGGAAGGGTCCAACTATGGCTACACCTTC. This translates into CASNPGEGSNYGYTF. Variable domain in full (rest from reference TRBV5-4 and TRBJ1-2): ETGVTQSPTHLIKTRGQQVTLRCSSQSGHNTVSWYQQALGQGPQFIFQYYREEENGRGNFPPRFSGLQFPNYSSELNVNALELDDSALYLCASNPGEGSNYGYTFGSGTRLTVV.

This clone was detected only once. This rearrangement joins TRBV15 to TRBJ1-3; no reliable D call. The length of the CDR3 is 16 residues. The germline V gene has CDR1 LNHNV and CDR2 YYDKDF (reference sequence). Between the trimmed V and J ends, which lost 1 base and 6 bases, there was a span of 16 bases. The CDR3 here is CATSRGDQAGENTIYF. The DNA for the CDR3 is TGTGCCACCAGCAGAGGTGACCAGGCAGGAGAAAACACCATATATTTT.

This clone came up a few times. V is TRBV20-1 and J is TRBJ2-3; D remains ambiguous. Germline loops: CDR1 DFQATT, CDR2 SNEGSKA (reference sequence). The CDR3 covers 11 residues. As DNA, the CDR3 is TGCTCTAATGGCCGCGCAGATACGCAGTATTTT. Protein product: CSNGRADTQYF.

The chain carries TRBV4-1 and TRBJ2-1, with 8 bases identical to TRBD1. With 1 base clipped from V and 6 bases from J, the junction kept 8 bases outside the gene matches. CDR3 length equals 16 residues. The V gene's germline CDR1 is MGHRA and CDR2 YSYEKL. Here the CDR3 DNA reads TGCGCCAGCAGCCAAGCCGCGGGCAGGGGGCCCAATGAGCAGTTCTTC. This encodes CASSQAAGRGPNEQFF.

The genes are TRBV24-1 and TRBJ2-2; 7 nucleotides align to TRBD2. CDR1 and CDR2 from the germline V gene are KGHDR and SFDVKD. V trimming: 4 bases; J trimming: 6 bases; junction bases outside the gene matches: 19. The length of the CDR3 is 19 residues. In nucleotides, the CDR3 is TGTGCCACCAGTGACCCTGTCGGGGGGATGGGGGGAGACGCCGGGGAGCTGTTTTTT. It yields the protein CATSDPVGGMGGDAGELFF.

A single count supports this clone. The J gene is TRBJ1-6, the V gene TRBV6-1, with TRBD1 as a possible D gene (6 bases). CDR3 length equals 15 residues. The V end was cut by 2 bases, the J end by 7 bases, with 12 bases between. Germline CDR1 MNHNS, CDR2 SASEGT. CDR3 sequence: CASSELGQGNSPLHF. CDR3 bases: TGTGCCAGCAGTGAACTGGGGCAGGGGAATTCACCCCTCCACTTT.

V usage is TRBV30 and J usage is TRBJ1-2, with D hard to call. Trimming took off 2 bases at V and 5 bases at J, with 12 bases between the two ends. The CDR3 length is 13 residues. Germline V CDR1 and CDR2: GTSNPN, SVGIG (reference sequence). The DNA for the CDR3 is TGTGCCTGGAGTATGGTAGGCTTGTATGGCTACACCTTC. The encoded protein is CAWSMVGLYGYTF. The complete variable domain, with remaining parts taken from reference TRBV30 and TRBJ1-2, reads SQTIHQWPATLVQPVGSPLSLECTVEGTSNPNLYWYRQAAGRGLQLLFYSVGIGQISSEVPQNLSASRPQDRQFILSSKKLLLSDSGFYLCAWSMVGLYGYTFGSGTRLTVV.

The CDR3 DNA sequence: TGTGCCAGCGAATTGACAGATTCCAATTCACCCCTCCACTTT. The encoded protein is CASELTDSNSPLHF. This chain connects TRBV6-5 to TRBJ1-6, with TRBD1 as a possible D gene (5 bases). The germline CDR1 and CDR2 sequences are MNHEY and SVGAGI. The CDR3 loop spans 14 amino acids. The V gene lost 8 bases and the J gene lost 7 bases, with 15 bases spanning the gap.

V gene TRBV5-1 combines with J gene TRBJ2-7; 10 bases are a match to TRBD2. V dropped 3 bases and J dropped 2; count of bases not matched to a gene: 2. Germline assignment: CDR1 SGHRS and CDR2 YFSETQ. There are 14 residues in the CDR3. CDR3 DNA sequence: TGCGCCAGCAGCTCCGGACTAGCGGCCTACGAGCAGTACTTC. Protein sequence: CASSSGLAAYEQYF. Together with reference TRBV5-1 and TRBJ2-7, the CDR3 gives the full variable domain: KAGVTQTPRYLIKTRGQQVTLSCSPISGHRSVSWYQQTPGQGLQFLFEYFSETQRNKGNFPGRFSGRQFSNSRSEMNVSTLELGDSALYLCASSSGLAAYEQYFGPGTRLTVT.

This clone was detected only once. The CDR3 region has the DNA TGCGCCAGCAGCCCCGTCCCGGGACAGGGTTCACCCCTCCACTTT. It codes for CASSPVPGQGSPLHF. This chain links TRBV5-1 with TRBJ1-6, with TRBD1 matching over 9 bases. CDR1 SGHRS and CDR2 YFSETQ come from the germline V gene. The CDR3 covers 15 residues. J lost 9 bases, V lost 4 bases, and 8 bases had no gene match.

This clone appeared a few times. The chain joins TRBV5-6 to TRBJ2-5; D remains unclear. This CDR3 is 16 amino acids long. Deletions cut 2 bases from V and 4 bases from J, with 18 bases between. Germline assignment: CDR1 SGHDT and CDR2 YYEEEE. The CDR3 loop reads CASSLGQAGLRETQYF. For the CDR3, the DNA is TGTGCCAGCAGCTTAGGCCAGGCCGGGCTGAGAGAGACCCAGTACTTC.

DNA for the CDR3: TGTGCCAGCAGCCCGCACGCGGGGACTAGCGGGAGCTACAATGAGCAGTTCTTC. It specifies CASSPHAGTSGSYNEQFF. The genes are TRBV7-8 and TRBJ2-1; TRBD2 aligns across 14 bases. J gave up 3 bases and V 5 bases, and 9 bases lay outside the gene matches. CDR3 length: 18 residues. The germline V gene encodes CDR1 SGHVS and CDR2 FQNEAQ.

The genes are TRBV19 and TRBJ1-5; unclear D gene. The germline V gene has CDR1 LNHDA and CDR2 SQIVND (reference sequence). This CDR3 is built from 15 residues. The V gene lost 4 bases and the J gene lost 0 bases, with 10 bases spanning the gap. CDR3 in DNA: TGTGCCAGTAGTAAGGCAGGCAATAGCAATCAGCCCCAGCATTTT. Protein product: CASSKAGNSNQPQHF.

The rearrangement links TRBV2 to TRBJ1-1, with D perhaps TRBD1 (6 bases). The CDR3 loop spans 15 amino acids. Germline V lookup: CDR1 SNHLY, CDR2 FYNNEI. The V and J ends lost 7 bases and 0 bases respectively, with 15 bases between them. CDR3 nucleotide sequence: TGTGCCAGCACACCCAACAGGGCTTTGAACACTGAAGCTTTCTTT. Its protein is CASTPNRALNTEAFF. Using reference TRBV2 and TRBJ1-1 for the parts outside the CDR3, the full variable domain is EPEVTQTPSHQVTQMGQEVILRCVPISNHLYFYWYRQILGQKVEFLVSFYNNEISEKSEIFDDQFSVERPDGSNFTLKIRSTKLEDSAMYFCASTPNRALNTEAFFGQGTRLTVV.

The chain recombines TRBV11-2 with TRBJ1-1; a possible D gene is TRBD1 (5 bases). The CDR3 runs to 14 residues. The germline V and J ends were trimmed by 4 bases and 11 bases, with 20 bases remaining between them. CDR1 and CDR2 from the germline V gene are SGHAT and FQNNGV. CDR3 in amino acids: CASSSRVAGTPAFF. The CDR3 DNA sequence: TGTGCCAGCAGCTCCCGCGTTGCGGGGACGCCCGCTTTCTTT.

The chain uses TRBV4-1 and TRBJ1-2; D gene uncertain. CDR1 and CDR2 (germline): MGHRA, YSYEKL. The CDR3 runs to 14 residues. Trimming pared 0 bases from V and 7 bases from J, leaving 12 bases between. This CDR3 is CASSQDRFGSGYTF. The CDR3 bases are TGCGCCAGCAGCCAAGATAGGTTTGGCAGTGGCTACACCTTC.

This chain connects TRBV5-1 to TRBJ1-1; D is perhaps TRBD1 (6 bases). Germline values: CDR1 SGHRS, CDR2 YFSETQ. This CDR3 is built from 14 residues. V gave up 6 bases and J gave up 7 bases, with 19 bases separating them. CDR3 region: CASTLGGGESEAFF. The CDR3 DNA follows: TGCGCCAGCACATTGGGAGGGGGTGAGAGTGAAGCTTTCTTT.

This chain joins TRBV30 and TRBJ1-3, with D unresolved. This CDR3 comprises 12 residues. Trimming left V 0 bases short and J 1 base short, with 1 base between. Germline V gene lookup returns CDR1 GTSNPN and CDR2 SVGIG (reference sequence). The chain's CDR3 is CAWSVSGNTIYF. The CDR3 DNA reads as TGTGCCTGGAGTGTATCTGGAAACACCATATATTTT.

This chain links TRBV7-9 with TRBJ1-2; 8 nucleotides line up with TRBD1. This CDR3 has 13 amino acids. V was clipped by 5 bases and J by 4 bases; unmatched bases: 3. The germline V gene has CDR1 SEHNR and CDR2 FQNEAQ (reference sequence). The CDR3 sequence is CASSPGGVYGYTF. The CDR3 DNA is TGTGCCAGCAGCCCAGGGGGCGTCTATGGCTACACCTTC. Together with reference TRBV7-9 and TRBJ1-2, the CDR3 gives the full variable domain: DTGVSQNPRHKITKRGQNVTFRCDPISEHNRLYWYRQTLGQGPEFLTYFQNEAQLEKSRLLSDRFSAERPKGSFSTLEIQRTEQGDSAMYLCASSPGGVYGYTFGSGTRLTVV.

This clone was seen a few times. The rearrangement links TRBV3-1 (or the pseudogene TRBV3-2) to TRBJ1-4, with 8 bases that match TRBD1. The ends lost 4 bases at V and 8 bases at J; junction bases unmatched: 9. This CDR3 has 15 amino acids. The germline CDR1 and CDR2 sequences are LGHDT and YNNKEL (reference sequence). The chain's CDR3 is CASSPFKQGEEKLFF. The CDR3 nucleotides read TGTGCCAGCAGCCCCTTCAAACAGGGGGAGGAAAAACTGTTTTTT.

This clone has only a few counts. The genes are TRBV28 and TRBJ1-5; 9 bases are a match to TRBD1. The CDR3 extends over 18 amino acids. With 6 bases clipped from V and 0 bases from J, the junction kept 12 bases outside the gene matches. Germline V lookup: CDR1 MDHEN, CDR2 SYDVKM. The CDR3 sequence: CASSRRDRADYSNQPQHF. CDR3 coding DNA: TGTGCCAGCAGCCGCCGGGACAGGGCCGATTATAGCAATCAGCCCCAGCATTTT. The full variable domain, completed using reference TRBV28 and TRBJ1-5, is DVKVTQSSRYLVKRTGEKVFLECVQDMDHENMFWYRQDPGLGLRLIYFSYDVKMKEKGDIPEGYSVSREKKERFSLILESASTNQTSMYLCASSRRDRADYSNQPQHFGDGTRLSIL.

This chain uses TRBV30 with TRBJ1-1; no reliable D call. V was shortened by 0 bases and J by 1 base, with 15 bases between the two germline ends. The CDR3 length is 16 residues. Germline CDR1 is GTSNPN and CDR2 is SVGIG (reference sequence). In DNA form, the CDR3 reads TGTGCCTGGAGTGTATGGGGTTCAAAGGGGAACACTGAAGCTTTCTTT. It encodes CAWSVWGSKGNTEAFF.

This clone has a handful of counts. This sequence joins TRBV11-1 and TRBJ2-2, with TRBD2 as a possible D gene (6 bases). Trimming cost V 7 bases and J 5 bases, with 20 bases left between them. Germline CDR1 SGHAT, CDR2 FQDESV (reference sequence). This CDR3 has 16 residues. CDR3 in DNA: TGTGCCAGCACCACGACGCGGGACCAAGGGACCGGGGAGCTGTTTTTT. Residues: CASTTTRDQGTGELFF.

This rearrangement joins TRBV6-6 to TRBJ2-4; weak D call: TRBD1 (6 bases). Trimming left V 2 bases short and J 7 bases short, with 15 bases between. CDR3 length: 15 amino acids. Germline V gene sequence: CDR1 MNHNY, CDR2 SVGAGI (reference sequence). In DNA form, the CDR3 reads TGTGCCAGCAGTTACGGCTTGACAGGTCGGAACATTCAGTACTTC. Translated, it gives CASSYGLTGRNIQYF.

The rearrangement uses TRBV9 and TRBJ2-3; 10 nucleotides agree with TRBD2. CDR3 size: 16 residues. With V trimmed by 3 bases and J by 6 bases, 10 bases remained unmatched. Germline V lookup: CDR1 SGDLS, CDR2 YYNGEE. The CDR3 sequence is CASSGQAGGRVDTQYF. As DNA, the CDR3 is TGTGCCAGCAGCGGACAAGCGGGAGGGAGGGTGGATACGCAGTATTTT. The variable domain in full, completed from reference TRBV9 and TRBJ2-3, reads DSGVTQTPKHLITATGQRVTLRCSPRSGDLSVYWYQQSLDQGLQFLIQYYNGEERAKGNILERFSAQQFPDLHSELNLSSLELGDSALYFCASSGQAGGRVDTQYFGPGTRLTVL.

V is TRBV5-1 and J is TRBJ1-2; 9 bases map to TRBD1. Germline V gene data show CDR1 as SGHRS and CDR2 as YFSETQ. J lost 5 bases, V lost 4 bases, and 3 bases had no gene match. CDR3 length: 13 amino acids. The CDR3 is CASSPGQGYGYTF. The CDR3 bases are TGCGCCAGCAGCCCGGGACAGGGTTATGGCTACACCTTC. Drawing the rest from reference TRBV5-1 and TRBJ1-2, the complete variable domain is KAGVTQTPRYLIKTRGQQVTLSCSPISGHRSVSWYQQTPGQGLQFLFEYFSETQRNKGNFPGRFSGRQFSNSRSEMNVSTLELGDSALYLCASSPGQGYGYTFGSGTRLTVV.